The clone carrying this T cell receptor (beta chain) was counted once. The repertoire was sequenced with immunoSEQ multiplex PCR; TCRdb's copy has only in-frame clones and lacks some. The sample shows roughly 120,000 clones, just over 85% of them seen only once. The data were obtained in a study of T cell responses to AZD1222 COVID-19 vaccine. The CDR3 has 13 residues. The germline V gene encodes CDR1 SGHRS and CDR2 YFSETQ. Trimming removed 5 bases from V and 0 bases from J, with 7 bases in between. This receptor was obtained from an adult in good health. The material was peripheral blood, obtained on day 0 of AZD1222 vaccination. This rearrangement joins TRBV5-1 to TRBJ2-3; TRBD2 might be the D (5 bases). The CDR3 loop reads CASRRDSTDTQYF. The CDR3 bases are TGCGCCAGCAGACGGGATAGCACAGATACGCAGTATTTT. The full variable domain, with the rest looked up from reference TRBV5-1 and TRBJ2-3, is KAGVTQTPRYLIKTRGQQVTLSCSPISGHRSVSWYQQTPGQGLQFLFEYFSETQRNKGNFPGRFSGRQFSNSRSEMNVSTLELGDSALYLCASRRDSTDTQYFGPGTRLTVL.